The clone carrying this TCR beta chain showed up just a few times. The antigen is undetermined. Germline CDR1 and CDR2: SEHNR and FQNEAQ (reference sequence). This CDR3 has 14 residues. Trimming took 5 bases from V and 6 from J; bases not matched to a gene: 7. The data derive from a study of T cell repertoires in cytomegalovirus infection. Study-wide context: Well-studied HLA-B-restricted CMV epitopes were used in the study alongside recently identified HLA-C-restricted ones. The public TCR beta signatures pointed to both CMV infection and matching HLA type.

TCRdb called the reads again in MiXCR, with one record for every CDR3 protein. The sample lists approximately 910,000 distinct CDR3 sequences; around 31% were seen once. Findings and limits, study-wide: It was HLA-C-restricted CMV-specific TCR beta clonotypes that dominated the response ex vivo. The cumulative frequency of public TCR beta families distinguished individuals who carried CMV together with the relevant HLA.

The rearrangement uses TRBV7-9 and TRBJ1-2; 9 nucleotides line up with TRBD1. This sample comprised cultured CD8+ T cells from PBMCs, obtained from culture after CMV antigen stimulation. This clonotype was sampled from a human donor in good health (CMV status not recorded). Some clones in this sample may be carry-over from other donors' samples. The chain's CDR3 is CASSPTGQGNGYTF. CDR3 DNA sequence: TGTGCCAGCAGCCCCACGGGACAGGGAAATGGCTACACCTTC.